The TCR beta chain under discussion was sequenced for a study of control samples from healthy donors and cancer patients. The germline V gene has CDR1 MNHNY and CDR2 SVGAGI (reference sequence). This CDR3 spans 15 amino acids. V was pared by 0 bases and J by 4 bases, with 13 bases between. Only in-frame clones appear in the TCRdb table, and some are missing; sequencing was by immunoSEQ multiplex PCR. The repertoire holds about 140,000 clones, with around 90% as singletons. Input material: blood. This clonotype was obtained from a man aged 30-40 years in good health. The chain carries TRBV6-6 and TRBJ2-7; D may be TRBD2 (6 bases). The CDR3 DNA is TGTGCCAGCAGTTACTCGGGCGGGAAGGGTTACGAGCAGTACTTC. Its protein is CASSYSGGKGYEQYF.